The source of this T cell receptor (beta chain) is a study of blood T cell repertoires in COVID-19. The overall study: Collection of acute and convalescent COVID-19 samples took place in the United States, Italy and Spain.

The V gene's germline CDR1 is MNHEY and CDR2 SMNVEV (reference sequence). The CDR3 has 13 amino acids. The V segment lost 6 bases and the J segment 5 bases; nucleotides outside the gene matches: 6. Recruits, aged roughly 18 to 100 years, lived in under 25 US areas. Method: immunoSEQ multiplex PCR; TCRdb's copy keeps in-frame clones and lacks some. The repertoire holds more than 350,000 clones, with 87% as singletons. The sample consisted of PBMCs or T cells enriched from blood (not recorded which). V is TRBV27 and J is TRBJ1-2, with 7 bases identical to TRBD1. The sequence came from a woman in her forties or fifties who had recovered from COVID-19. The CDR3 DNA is TGTGCCAGCAGGCTAACAGGGGAATATGGCTACACCTTC. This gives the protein CASRLTGEYGYTF.